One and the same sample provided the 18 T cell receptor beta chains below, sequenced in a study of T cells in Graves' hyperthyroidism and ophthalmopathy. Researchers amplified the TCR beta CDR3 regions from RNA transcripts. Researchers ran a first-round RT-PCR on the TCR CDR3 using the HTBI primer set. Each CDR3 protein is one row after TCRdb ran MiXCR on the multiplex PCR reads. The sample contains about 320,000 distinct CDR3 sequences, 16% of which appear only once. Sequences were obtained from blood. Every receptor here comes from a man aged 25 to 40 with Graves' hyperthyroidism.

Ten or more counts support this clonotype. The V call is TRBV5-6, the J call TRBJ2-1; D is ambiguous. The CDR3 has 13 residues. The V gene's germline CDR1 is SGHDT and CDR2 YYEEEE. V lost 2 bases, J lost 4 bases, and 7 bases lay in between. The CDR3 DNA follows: TGTGCCAGCAGCTTATCCAGATACAATGAGCAGTTCTTC. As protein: CASSLSRYNEQFF.

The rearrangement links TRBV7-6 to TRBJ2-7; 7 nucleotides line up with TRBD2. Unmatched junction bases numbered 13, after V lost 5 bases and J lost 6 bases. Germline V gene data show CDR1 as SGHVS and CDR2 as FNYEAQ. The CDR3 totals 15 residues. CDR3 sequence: CASSAREGVSGEQYF. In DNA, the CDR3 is TGTGCCAGCAGCGCAAGGGAGGGAGTGAGCGGCGAGCAGTACTTC.

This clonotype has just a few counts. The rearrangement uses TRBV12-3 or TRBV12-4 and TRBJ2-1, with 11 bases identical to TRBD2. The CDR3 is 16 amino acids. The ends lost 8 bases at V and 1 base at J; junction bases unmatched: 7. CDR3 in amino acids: CASCSLAGGSYNEQFF. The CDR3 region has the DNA TGTGCCAGCTGCTCGCTAGCGGGAGGTTCCTACAATGAGCAGTTCTTC.

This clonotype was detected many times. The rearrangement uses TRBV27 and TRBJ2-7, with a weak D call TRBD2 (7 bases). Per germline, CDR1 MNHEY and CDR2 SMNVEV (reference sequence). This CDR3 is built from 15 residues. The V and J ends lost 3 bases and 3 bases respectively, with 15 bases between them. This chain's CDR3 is CASSFGGARIYEQYF. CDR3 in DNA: TGTGCCAGCAGTTTTGGGGGGGCGCGAATCTACGAGCAGTACTTC.

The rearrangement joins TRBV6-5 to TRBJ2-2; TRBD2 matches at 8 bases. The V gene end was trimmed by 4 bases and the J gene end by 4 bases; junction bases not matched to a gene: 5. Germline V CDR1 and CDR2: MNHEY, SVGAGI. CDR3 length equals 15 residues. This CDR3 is CASSFTSGATGELFF. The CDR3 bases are TGTGCCAGCAGTTTTACTAGCGGAGCCACCGGGGAGCTGTTTTTT.

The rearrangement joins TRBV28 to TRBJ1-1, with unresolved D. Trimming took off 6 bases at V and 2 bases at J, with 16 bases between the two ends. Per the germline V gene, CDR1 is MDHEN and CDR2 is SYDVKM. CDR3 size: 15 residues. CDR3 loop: CASSLQRRINTEAFF. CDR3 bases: TGTGCCAGCAGCCTCCAGAGAAGGATCAACACTGAAGCTTTCTTT.

Here the CDR3 reads CASSQRDVKQFF. The CDR3 DNA reads TGTGCCAGCAGCCAGCGGGACGTCAAGCAGTTCTTC. The V and J genes are TRBV14 and TRBJ2-1; maybe TRBD2 (6 bases). The ends were cut back, 3 bases at V and 11 bases at J, with 11 bases in the middle. Germline-derived CDR1 and CDR2 are SGHDN and FVKESK. CDR3 size: 12 residues.

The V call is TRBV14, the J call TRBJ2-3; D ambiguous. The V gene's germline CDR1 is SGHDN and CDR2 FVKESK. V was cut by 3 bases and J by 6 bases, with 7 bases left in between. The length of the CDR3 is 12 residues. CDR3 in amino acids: CASSHTLDTQYF. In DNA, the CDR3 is TGTGCCAGCAGCCATACATTGGATACGCAGTATTTT.

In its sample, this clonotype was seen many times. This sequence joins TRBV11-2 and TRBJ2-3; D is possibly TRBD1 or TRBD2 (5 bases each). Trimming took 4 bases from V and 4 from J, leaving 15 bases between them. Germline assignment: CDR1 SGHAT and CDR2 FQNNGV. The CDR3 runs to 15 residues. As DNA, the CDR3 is TGTGCCAGCAGCTCCCGATTGGGGACCGCAGATACGCAGTATTTT. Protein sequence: CASSSRLGTADTQYF.

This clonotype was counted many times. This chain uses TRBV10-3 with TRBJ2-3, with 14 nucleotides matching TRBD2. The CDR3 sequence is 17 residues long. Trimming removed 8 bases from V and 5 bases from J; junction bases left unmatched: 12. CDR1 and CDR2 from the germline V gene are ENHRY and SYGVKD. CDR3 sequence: CAIAPSQGLAGEDTQYF. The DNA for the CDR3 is TGTGCCATCGCGCCATCCCAGGGACTAGCGGGAGAAGATACGCAGTATTTT.

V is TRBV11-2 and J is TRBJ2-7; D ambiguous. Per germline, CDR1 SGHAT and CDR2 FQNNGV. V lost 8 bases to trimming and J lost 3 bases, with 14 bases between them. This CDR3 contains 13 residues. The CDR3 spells CASSKGSFYEQYF. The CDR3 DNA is TGTGCCAGCTCTAAGGGCAGCTTCTACGAGCAGTACTTC.

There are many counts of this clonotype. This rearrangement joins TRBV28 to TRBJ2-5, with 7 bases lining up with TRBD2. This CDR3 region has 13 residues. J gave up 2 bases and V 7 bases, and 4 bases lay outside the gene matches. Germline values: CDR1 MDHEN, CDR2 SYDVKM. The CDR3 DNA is TGTGCCAGCACCTGGGGGGGGCAAGAGACCCAGTACTTC. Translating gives CASTWGGQETQYF.

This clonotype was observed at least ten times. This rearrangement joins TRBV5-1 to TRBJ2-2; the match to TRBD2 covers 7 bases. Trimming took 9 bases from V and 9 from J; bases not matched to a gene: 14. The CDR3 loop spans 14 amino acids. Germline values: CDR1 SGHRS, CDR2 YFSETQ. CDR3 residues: CATRDQSGGRELFF. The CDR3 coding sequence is TGCGCCACCCGGGATCAGTCGGGAGGAAGGGAGCTGTTTTTT. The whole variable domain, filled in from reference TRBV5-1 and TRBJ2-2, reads KAGVTQTPRYLIKTRGQQVTLSCSPISGHRSVSWYQQTPGQGLQFLFEYFSETQRNKGNFPGRFSGRQFSNSRSEMNVSTLELGDSALYLCATRDQSGGRELFFGEGSRLTVL.

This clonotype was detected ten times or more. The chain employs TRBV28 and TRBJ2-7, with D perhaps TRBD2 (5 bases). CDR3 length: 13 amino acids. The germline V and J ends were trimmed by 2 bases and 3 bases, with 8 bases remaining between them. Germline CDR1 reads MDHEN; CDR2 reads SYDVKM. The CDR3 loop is CASSLDGGYEQYF. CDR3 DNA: TGTGCCAGCAGTTTAGATGGAGGCTACGAGCAGTACTTC. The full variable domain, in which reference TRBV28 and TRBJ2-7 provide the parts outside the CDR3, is DVKVTQSSRYLVKRTGEKVFLECVQDMDHENMFWYRQDPGLGLRLIYFSYDVKMKEKGDIPEGYSVSREKKERFSLILESASTNQTSMYLCASSLDGGYEQYFGPGTRLTVT.

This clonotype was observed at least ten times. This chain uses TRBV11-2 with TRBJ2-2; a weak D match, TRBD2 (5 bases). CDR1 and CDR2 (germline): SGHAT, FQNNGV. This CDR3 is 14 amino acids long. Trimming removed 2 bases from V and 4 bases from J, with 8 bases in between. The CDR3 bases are TGTGCCAGCAGCTTACGAGGGTTCACCGGGGAGCTGTTTTTT. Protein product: CASSLRGFTGELFF.

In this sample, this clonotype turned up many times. CDR3 in DNA: TGTGCCAGCATCCCTCGGGGGACTAGCGGGAGGGCCTACAATGAGCAGTTCTTC. Translation: CASIPRGTSGRAYNEQFF. The genes are TRBV12-3 or TRBV12-4 and TRBJ2-1, with 16 bases matching TRBD2. This CDR3 has 18 residues. Unmatched junction bases numbered 8, after V lost 7 bases and J lost 2 bases.

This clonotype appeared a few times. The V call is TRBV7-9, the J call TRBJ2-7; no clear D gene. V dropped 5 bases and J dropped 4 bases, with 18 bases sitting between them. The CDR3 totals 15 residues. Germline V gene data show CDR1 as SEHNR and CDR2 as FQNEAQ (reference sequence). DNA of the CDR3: TGTGCCAGCAGCGCCGGACCGGCGGCTGGGTACGAGCAGTACTTC. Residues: CASSAGPAAGYEQYF.

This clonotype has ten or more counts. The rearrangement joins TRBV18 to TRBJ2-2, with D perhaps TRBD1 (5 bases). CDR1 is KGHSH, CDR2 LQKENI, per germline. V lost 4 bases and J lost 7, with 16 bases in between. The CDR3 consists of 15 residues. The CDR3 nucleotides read TGTGCCAGCTCACTACTTCGGATTCAGGGCGGGGAGCTGTTTTTT. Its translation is CASSLLRIQGGELFF.